This TCR beta chain came from a study of vaccination and CD4 T cells after COVID-19. Study-wide context: Once diagnosed, patients had post-COVID samples drawn a median roughly 97 days later (range 35 to 161). The study collected post-vaccine samples a median 72 days after dose two, with a range of 14 to 241.

Trimming took 4 bases from V and 8 from J; bases not matched to a gene: 5. The CDR3 length is 13 residues. The germline CDR1 and CDR2 sequences are LGHNA and YNFKEQ. Study-wide findings and caveats: Median reactive clonotypes, those recognizing SARS-CoV-2, rose from around 20 to 38, not significantly. Analysis of convalescent patients found that 304 of 307 vaccine-specific clones were spike mono-reactive.

TCRdb reanalysed the PCR reads using MiXCR and keeps one entry per CDR3 protein. This table has some 28,000 distinct CDR3 sequences, roughly 50% appearing once. For this clonotype: What it recognizes is unknown.

Indicated time point: late sampling 161 to 241 days after vaccination in three convalescent patients. The V gene is TRBV4-2, the J gene TRBJ1-2; 9 positions agree with TRBD1. The receptor's source is a human donor who had recovered from COVID-19. The specimen comprised CD4+ T cells from blood, sampled about 7 months after SARS-CoV-2 vaccination. The CDR3 sequence is CASSLTGGEGYTF. Written as DNA, the CDR3 is TGTGCCAGCAGCCTTACAGGGGGCGAGGGCTACACCTTC.